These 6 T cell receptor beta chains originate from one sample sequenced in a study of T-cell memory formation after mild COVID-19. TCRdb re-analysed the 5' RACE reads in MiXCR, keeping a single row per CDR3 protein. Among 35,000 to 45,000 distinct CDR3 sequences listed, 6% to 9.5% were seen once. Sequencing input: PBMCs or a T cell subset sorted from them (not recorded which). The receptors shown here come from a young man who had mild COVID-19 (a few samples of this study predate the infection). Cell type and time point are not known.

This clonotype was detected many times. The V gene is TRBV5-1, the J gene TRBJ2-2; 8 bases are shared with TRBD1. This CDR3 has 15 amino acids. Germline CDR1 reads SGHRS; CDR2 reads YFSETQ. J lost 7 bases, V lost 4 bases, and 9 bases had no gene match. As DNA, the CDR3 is TGCGCCAGCAGCCCGGGGACAGGTGGAGGCGGGGAGCTGTTTTTT. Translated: CASSPGTGGGGELFF.

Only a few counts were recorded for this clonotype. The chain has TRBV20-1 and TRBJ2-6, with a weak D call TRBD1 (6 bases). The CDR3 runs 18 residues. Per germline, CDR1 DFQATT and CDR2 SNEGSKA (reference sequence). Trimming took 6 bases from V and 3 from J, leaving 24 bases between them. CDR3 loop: CSAPRTGMRLSGANVLTF. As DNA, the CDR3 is TGCAGTGCACCTCGTACAGGGATGCGTTTGAGTGGGGCCAACGTCCTGACTTTC.

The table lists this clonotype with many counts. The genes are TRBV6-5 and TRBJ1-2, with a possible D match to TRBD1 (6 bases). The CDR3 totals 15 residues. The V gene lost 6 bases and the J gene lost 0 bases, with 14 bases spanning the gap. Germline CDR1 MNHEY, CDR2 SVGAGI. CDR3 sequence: CASSTGGATNYGYTF. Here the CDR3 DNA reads TGTGCCAGCAGCACCGGGGGGGCGACTAACTATGGCTACACCTTC.

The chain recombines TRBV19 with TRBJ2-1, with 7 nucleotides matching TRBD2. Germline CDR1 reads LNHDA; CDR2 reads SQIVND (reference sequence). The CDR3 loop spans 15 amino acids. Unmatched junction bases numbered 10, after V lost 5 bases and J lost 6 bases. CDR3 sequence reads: CASSRTTGGSNEQFF. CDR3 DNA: TGTGCCAGTAGTCGGACTACCGGGGGGAGCAATGAGCAGTTCTTC.

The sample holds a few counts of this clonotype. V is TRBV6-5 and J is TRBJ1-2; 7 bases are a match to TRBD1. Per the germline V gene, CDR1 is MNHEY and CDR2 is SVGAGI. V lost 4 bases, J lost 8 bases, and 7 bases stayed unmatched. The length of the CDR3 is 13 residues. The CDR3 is CASSSTGSRGYTF. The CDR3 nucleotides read TGTGCCAGCAGTTCGACAGGGTCGCGAGGCTACACCTTC.

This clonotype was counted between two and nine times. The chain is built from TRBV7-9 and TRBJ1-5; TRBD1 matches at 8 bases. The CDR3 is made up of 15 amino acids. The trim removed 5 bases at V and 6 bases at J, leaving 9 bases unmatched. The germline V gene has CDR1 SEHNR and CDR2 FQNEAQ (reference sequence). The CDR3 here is CASSAGTGHRQPQHF. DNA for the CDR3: TGTGCCAGCAGCGCTGGGACAGGCCACCGTCAGCCCCAGCATTTT.